This paragraph covers one T cell receptor (beta chain) sequence. The data derive from a study of human T cells and chemical hapten exposure. TCRdb re-analysed the RACE reads in MiXCR, keeping a single row per CDR3 protein. In the table there are 79,000 or so distinct CDR3 sequences, 10% of which are singletons. Indicated time point: patch test 1, 2 weeks after DPC sensitization. Treatment noted: therapeutic diphenylcyclopropenone sensitization with weekly scalp DPC. V was shortened by 6 bases and J by 7 bases, with 7 bases between the two germline ends. This CDR3 has 11 residues. This specimen was whole blood, taken in connection with sensitization to the hapten diphenylcyclopropenone (DPC). This chain connects TRBV12-3 or TRBV12-4 to TRBJ2-1, with no clear D. This clonotype was sampled from a woman aged 50 to 60 with alopecia areata. Some clones in this sample may be carry-over from other donors' samples. CDR3 sequence (DNA): TGTGCCAGCAGCTACAGAAATGAGCAGTTCTTC. Protein: CASSYRNEQFF.